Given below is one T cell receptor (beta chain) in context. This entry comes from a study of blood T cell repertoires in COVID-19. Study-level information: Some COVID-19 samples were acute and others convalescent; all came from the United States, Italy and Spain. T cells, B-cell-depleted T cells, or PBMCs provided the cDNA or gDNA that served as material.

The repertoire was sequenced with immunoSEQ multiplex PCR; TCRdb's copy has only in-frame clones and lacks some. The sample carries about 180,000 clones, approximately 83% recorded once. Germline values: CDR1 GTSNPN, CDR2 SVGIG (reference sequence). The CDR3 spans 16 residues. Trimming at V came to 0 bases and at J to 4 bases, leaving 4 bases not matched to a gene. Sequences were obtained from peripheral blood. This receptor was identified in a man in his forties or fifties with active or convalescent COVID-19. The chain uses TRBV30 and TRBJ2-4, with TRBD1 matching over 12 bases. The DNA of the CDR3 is TGTGCCTGGAGTGTTGGGACAGGGGGCCTGAAAAACATTCAGTACTTC. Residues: CAWSVGTGGLKNIQYF.